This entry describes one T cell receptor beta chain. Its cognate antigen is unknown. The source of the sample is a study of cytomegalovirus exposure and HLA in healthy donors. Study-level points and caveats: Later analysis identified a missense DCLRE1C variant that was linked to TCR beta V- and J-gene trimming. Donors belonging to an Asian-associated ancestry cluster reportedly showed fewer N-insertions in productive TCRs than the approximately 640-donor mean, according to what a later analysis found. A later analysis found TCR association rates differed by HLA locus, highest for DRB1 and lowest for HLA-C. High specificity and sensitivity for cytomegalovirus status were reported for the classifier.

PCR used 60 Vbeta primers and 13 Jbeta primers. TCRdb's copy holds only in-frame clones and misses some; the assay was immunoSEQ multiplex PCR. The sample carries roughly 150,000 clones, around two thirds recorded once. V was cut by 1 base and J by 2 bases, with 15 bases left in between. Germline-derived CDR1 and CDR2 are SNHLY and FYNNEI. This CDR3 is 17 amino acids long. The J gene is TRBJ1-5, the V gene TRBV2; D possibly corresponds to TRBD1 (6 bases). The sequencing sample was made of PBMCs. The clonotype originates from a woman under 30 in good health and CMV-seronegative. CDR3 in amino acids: CASSEGLDRYGNQPQHF. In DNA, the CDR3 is TGTGCCAGCAGTGAAGGATTGGACAGATACGGCAATCAGCCCCAGCATTTT.